This T cell receptor (beta chain) was retrieved from a study of blood T cell repertoires in COVID-19. Study-level information: COVID-19 samples, acute and convalescent, were from the United States, Italy and Spain. In each case, the material was cDNA or gDNA derived from T cells, B-cell-depleted T cells, or PBMCs.

Method: immunoSEQ multiplex PCR; TCRdb's copy keeps in-frame clones and lacks some. The sample has fewer than 400,000 clones, around 82% seen once; the top ten hold 3%. This CDR3 spans 14 amino acids. Trimming removed 4 bases from V and 7 bases from J; junction bases left unmatched: 6. Germline V gene sequence: CDR1 SNHLY, CDR2 FYNNEI. The clonotype was recovered from a man aged 30-40 years with active or convalescent COVID-19. Sequenced material: peripheral blood. This chain uses TRBV2 with TRBJ1-2, with 10 bases lining up with TRBD1. The CDR3 sequence is CASSVGQGIGGYTF. In nucleotides, the CDR3 is TGTGCCAGCAGTGTGGGACAGGGGATAGGTGGCTACACCTTC.